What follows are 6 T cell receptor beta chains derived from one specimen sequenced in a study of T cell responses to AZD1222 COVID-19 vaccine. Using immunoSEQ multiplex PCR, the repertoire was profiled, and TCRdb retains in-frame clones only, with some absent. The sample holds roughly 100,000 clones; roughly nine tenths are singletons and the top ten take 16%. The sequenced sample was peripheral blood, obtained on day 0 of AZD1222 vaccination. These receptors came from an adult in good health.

CDR3 nucleotides: TGCGCCAGCAGCTTTTTTTATCCCGGGACACTGAACACTGAAGCTTTCTTT. It codes for CASSFFYPGTLNTEAFF. V gene TRBV5-1 combines with J gene TRBJ1-1; D perhaps matches TRBD1 (6 bases). The CDR3 runs to 17 residues. The V and J ends lost 2 bases and 0 bases respectively, with 17 bases between them. CDR1 and CDR2 (germline): SGHRS, YFSETQ.

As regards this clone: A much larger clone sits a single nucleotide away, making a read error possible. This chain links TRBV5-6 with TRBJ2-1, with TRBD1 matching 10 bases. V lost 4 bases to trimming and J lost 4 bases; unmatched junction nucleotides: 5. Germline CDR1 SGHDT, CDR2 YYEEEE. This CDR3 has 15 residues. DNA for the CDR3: TGTGCCAGCAGCCCCGGGACAGGGGAGTACAATGAGCAGTTCTTC. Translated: CASSPGTGEYNEQFF.

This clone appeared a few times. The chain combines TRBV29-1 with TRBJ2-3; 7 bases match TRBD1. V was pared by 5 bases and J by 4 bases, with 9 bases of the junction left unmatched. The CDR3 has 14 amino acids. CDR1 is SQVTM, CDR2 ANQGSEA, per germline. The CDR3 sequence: CSVSQGESADTQYF. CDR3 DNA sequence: TGCAGCGTTAGCCAGGGGGAATCTGCAGATACGCAGTATTTT.

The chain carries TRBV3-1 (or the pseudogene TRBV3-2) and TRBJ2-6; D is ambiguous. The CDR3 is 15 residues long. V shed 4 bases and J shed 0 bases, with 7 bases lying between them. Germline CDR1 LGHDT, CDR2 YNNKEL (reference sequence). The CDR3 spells CASSPTSSGANVLTF. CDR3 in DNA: TGTGCCAGCAGCCCCACAAGCTCTGGGGCCAACGTCCTGACTTTC.

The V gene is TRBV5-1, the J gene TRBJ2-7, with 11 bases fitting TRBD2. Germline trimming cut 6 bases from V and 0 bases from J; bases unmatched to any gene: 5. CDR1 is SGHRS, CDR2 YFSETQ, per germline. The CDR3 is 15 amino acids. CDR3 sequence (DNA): TGCGCCAGCAATCTAGCGGGAGGATCCTCCTACGAGCAGTACTTC. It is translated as CASNLAGGSSYEQYF.

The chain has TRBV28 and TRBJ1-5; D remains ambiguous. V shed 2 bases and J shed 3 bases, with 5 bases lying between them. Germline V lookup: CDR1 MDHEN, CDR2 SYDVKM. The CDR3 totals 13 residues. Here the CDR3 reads CASSLPTNQPQHF. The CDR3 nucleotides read TGTGCCAGCAGTTTACCCACCAATCAGCCCCAGCATTTT.